This T cell receptor beta chain is drawn from a study of technical replicates of blood from a handful of donors. The repertoire was sequenced with immunoSEQ multiplex PCR; TCRdb's copy has only in-frame clones and lacks some. The sample shows tens of thousands of clones, under 99% of them seen only once. The germline V gene has CDR1 GTSNPN and CDR2 SVGIG (reference sequence). After removal of 8 bases from V and 2 bases from J, the junction contained 3 bases not matched to a gene. The CDR3 is 11 residues long. Sequencing used T cells isolated from PBMCs. The V and J genes are TRBV30 and TRBJ2-7; 7 bases agree with TRBD1. The TCR originated in a human donor in good health. The CDR3 sequence: CAGDSTYEQYF. The CDR3 DNA follows: TGTGCCGGGGACAGTACCTACGAGCAGTACTTC.